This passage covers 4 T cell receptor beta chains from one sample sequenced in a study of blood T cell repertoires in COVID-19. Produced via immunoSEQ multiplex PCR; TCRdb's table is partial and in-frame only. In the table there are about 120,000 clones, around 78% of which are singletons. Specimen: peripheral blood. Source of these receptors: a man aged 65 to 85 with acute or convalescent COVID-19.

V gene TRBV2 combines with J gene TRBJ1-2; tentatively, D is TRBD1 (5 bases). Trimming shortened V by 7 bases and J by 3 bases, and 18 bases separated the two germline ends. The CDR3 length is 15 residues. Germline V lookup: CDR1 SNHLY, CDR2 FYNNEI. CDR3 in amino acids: CASKPLVGLDYGYTF. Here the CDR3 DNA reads TGTGCCAGCAAGCCTTTGGTGGGGCTGGACTATGGCTACACCTTC.

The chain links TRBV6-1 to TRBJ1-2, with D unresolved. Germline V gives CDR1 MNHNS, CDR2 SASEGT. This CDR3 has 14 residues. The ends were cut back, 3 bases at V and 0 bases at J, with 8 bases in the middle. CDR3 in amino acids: CASSDGPTNYGYTF. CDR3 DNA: TGTGCCAGCAGTGATGGGCCAACTAACTATGGCTACACCTTC.

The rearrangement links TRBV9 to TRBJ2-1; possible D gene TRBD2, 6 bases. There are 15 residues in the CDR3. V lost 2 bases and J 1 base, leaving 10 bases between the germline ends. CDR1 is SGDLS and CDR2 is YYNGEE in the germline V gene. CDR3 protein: CASSVSGRSYNEQFF. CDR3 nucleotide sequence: TGTGCCAGCAGCGTGTCAGGGAGGTCCTACAATGAGCAGTTCTTC.

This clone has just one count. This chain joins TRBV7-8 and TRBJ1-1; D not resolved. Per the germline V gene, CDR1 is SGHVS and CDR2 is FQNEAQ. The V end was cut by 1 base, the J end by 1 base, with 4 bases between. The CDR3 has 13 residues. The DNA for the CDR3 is TGTGCCAGCAGCTTAGGACAGAACACTGAAGCTTTCTTT. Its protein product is CASSLGQNTEAFF.